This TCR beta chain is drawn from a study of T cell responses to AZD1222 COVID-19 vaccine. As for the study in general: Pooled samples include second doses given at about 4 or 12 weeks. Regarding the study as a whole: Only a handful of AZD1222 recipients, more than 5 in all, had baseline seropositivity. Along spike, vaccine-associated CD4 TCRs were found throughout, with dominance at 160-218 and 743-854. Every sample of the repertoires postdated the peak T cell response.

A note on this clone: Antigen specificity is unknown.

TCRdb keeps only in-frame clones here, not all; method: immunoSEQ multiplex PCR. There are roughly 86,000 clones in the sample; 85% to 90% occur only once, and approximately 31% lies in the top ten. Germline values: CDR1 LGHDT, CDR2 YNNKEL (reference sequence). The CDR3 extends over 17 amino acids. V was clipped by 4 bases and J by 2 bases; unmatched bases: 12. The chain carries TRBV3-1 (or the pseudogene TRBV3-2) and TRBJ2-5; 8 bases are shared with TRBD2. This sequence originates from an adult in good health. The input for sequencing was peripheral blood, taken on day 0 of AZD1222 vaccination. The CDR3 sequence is CASSPLGVAGPQETQYF. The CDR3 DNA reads TGTGCCAGCAGCCCGCTCGGGGTAGCGGGGCCACAAGAGACCCAGTACTTC.